This TCR beta chain was recovered during a study of cytomegalovirus exposure and HLA in healthy donors. Study conclusions and caveats: TCR beta chains associated with HLA were, in a later analysis, more clonally expanded than equally common others.

Concerning this clone: Its antigen is currently unknown.

V lost 5 bases and J lost 4; bases outside the gene matches: 6. The CDR3 has 14 residues. Germline CDR1 SGHAT, CDR2 FQNNGV. The donors gave bone marrow, and they were healthy. In the PCR, 60 Vbeta and 13 Jbeta primers were used. Produced via immunoSEQ multiplex PCR; TCRdb's table is partial and in-frame only. The sample yields 200,000 or so clones, approximately 80% seen once. The sequence derives from a man aged 25-45 years in good health and CMV-seronegative. The rearrangement joins TRBV11-2 to TRBJ2-7, with TRBD1 identical over 9 bases. What was sequenced was PBMCs. The DNA of the CDR3 is TGTGCCAGCAGCGTAGGACAGGGGCAGTACGAGCAGTACTTC. Its translation is CASSVGQGQYEQYF.